This TCR beta chain is from a study of OX40 agonist ivuxolimab in advanced cancers. Background on the whole study: The costimulatory receptor OX40 (CD134) was targeted by ivuxolimab, a fully human IgG2 agonistic monoclonal antibody. Intravenous ivuxolimab was administered to patients every 2 weeks at six dose levels: 0.01, 0.1, 0.3, 1.5, 3 and 10 mg/kg. Among the approximately 54 dose-escalation patients, approximately 20 had hepatocellular carcinoma, roughly 15 melanoma, 9 renal cell carcinoma and 9 head and neck cancer. A male proportion of under 85% and a mean age of approximately 62 years, ranging from about 23 to 79, were recorded for the dose-escalation cohort. Prior anti-PD-1, anti-PD-L1 or anti-CTLA-4 therapy was permitted, and 40% of dose-escalation patients had received checkpoint inhibitors. Three dose-escalation patients achieved partial responses, one with hepatocellular carcinoma and two with cutaneous melanoma. The point of sequencing TCRbeta in the periphery was to test whether ivuxolimab changed TCR sequence diversity and drove clonal T-cell expansion. The paper covers the monotherapy dose-escalation part of the phase I ivuxolimab trial, which included N ≈ 57 patients. General study outcomes and caveats: The antigen specificity of the peripheral T cells that underwent clonal expansion was not determined. In the 0.1-3.0 mg/kg groups, partial responders were among the patients with the lowest normalized peripheral clonal expansion, particularly in CD8+ T cells. On average, CD8+ T cells showed more expanded clones than CD4+ T cells after ivuxolimab. Low levels of normalized T-cell clonal expansion were also seen in some patients who did not respond. At doses of 0.1 to 3.0 mg/kg, clonal expansion of both CD4+ and CD8+ blood T cells was observed from baseline to week 6.

Sequences KGHSH (CDR1) and LQKENI (CDR2) are obtained from the germline V gene. The CDR3 has 13 amino acids, counting the end cysteine and phenylalanine. Solely the CDR3 DNA is kept, with 39 bases framed from the first base. Germline trimming: 3 bases from V, 7 bases from J; junction bases outside gene matches: 2. To sequence the TCRbeta CDR3 region, genomic DNA was isolated from the sorted cells. TCRbeta CDR3 regions were sequenced using the immunoSEQ Assay. TCRdb provides this immuneACCESS table in a form limited to in-frame rearrangements. Some clones are lacking; in checked studies, under half of them reflect an unresolved V gene, and why the rest are absent is not known. This sample gives 91,000 or so clones in total; roughly 95% of them show up just once. In total, the top ten clones hold 0.15% to 0.2% of the sample. Comments on this clone: The antigen it binds to is not known. Per-nucleotide qualities are absent, and no much larger clonotype sits a single base away.

The trial excluded patients who had a history of autoimmune disease or who were on systemic immunosuppression. Peripheral blood for TCR sequencing was drawn from every dose cohort at baseline, at cycle 4 day 1 and at cycle 7 day 1. The samples were taken from a phase I, first-in-human, multicenter, open-label dose-escalation trial of ivuxolimab. The trial enrolled adults with locally advanced or metastatic head and neck squamous cell, hepatocellular, melanoma or renal cell carcinoma. Before TCR sequencing, CD4+ T cells and CD8+ T cells from peripheral blood were sorted into separate populations. This receptor was obtained from an adult with an advanced solid tumor such as melanoma, head and neck, liver or kidney cancer. The sequence links TRBV18 to TRBJ1-2; a stretch of 10 junction bases matches TRBD1. This material consisted of CD4+ or CD8+ T cells sorted from blood, taken in a trial of the OX40 agonist ivuxolimab. In nucleotides, the sequence is TGTGCCAGCTCACCGGACAGGGGGTTTGGCTACACCTTC. Its translation reads: CASSPDRGFGYTF.